Below are 3 T cell receptor beta chains sequenced from a single sample in a study of shared clonotypes between healthy human individuals. Repertoires were generated with immunoSEQ multiplex PCR, while TCRdb's copy carries only in-frame clones and drops some. The sample carries roughly 550,000 clones, nearly 97% recorded once. Terminally differentiated effector memory CD45RA+ cells were excluded by CCR7 positive selection of CD45RO-negative cells. Sequencing was performed on naive CD8+ T cells sorted from blood. The receptors were gathered from a woman younger than 45 in good health.

The chain employs TRBV9 and TRBJ2-3; D gene unclear. Germline V CDR1 and CDR2: SGDLS, YYNGEE. The CDR3 has 10 amino acids. The V end lost 4 bases, the J end lost 10 bases, and 7 bases lay between the germline ends. CDR3: CASSPHPQYF. CDR3 bases: TGTGCCAGCAGCCCCCACCCGCAGTATTTT.

The chain combines TRBV4-2 with TRBJ2-7; 9 nucleotides align to TRBD2. Germline CDR1 is LGHNA and CDR2 is YNFKEQ. Losses at the gene ends were 0 bases for V and 6 bases for J; bases not matched to a gene: 15. The CDR3 loop spans 18 amino acids. CDR3 DNA: TGTGCCAGCAGCCAAGATTGGTTAGGAGGCGGGAGGGCCGGCGAGCAGTACTTC. Amino acid sequence: CASSQDWLGGGRAGEQYF.

CDR3 protein: CASSFRPSDQSEKLFF. DNA of the CDR3: TGTGCCAGCAGTTTCAGACCGAGCGATCAGAGTGAAAAACTGTTTTTT. The chain joins TRBV27 to TRBJ1-4; D gene uncertain. V was trimmed by 3 bases and J by 7 bases, leaving 18 bases between them. CDR3 length: 16 residues. In germline, CDR1 is MNHEY, CDR2 SMNVEV (reference sequence).